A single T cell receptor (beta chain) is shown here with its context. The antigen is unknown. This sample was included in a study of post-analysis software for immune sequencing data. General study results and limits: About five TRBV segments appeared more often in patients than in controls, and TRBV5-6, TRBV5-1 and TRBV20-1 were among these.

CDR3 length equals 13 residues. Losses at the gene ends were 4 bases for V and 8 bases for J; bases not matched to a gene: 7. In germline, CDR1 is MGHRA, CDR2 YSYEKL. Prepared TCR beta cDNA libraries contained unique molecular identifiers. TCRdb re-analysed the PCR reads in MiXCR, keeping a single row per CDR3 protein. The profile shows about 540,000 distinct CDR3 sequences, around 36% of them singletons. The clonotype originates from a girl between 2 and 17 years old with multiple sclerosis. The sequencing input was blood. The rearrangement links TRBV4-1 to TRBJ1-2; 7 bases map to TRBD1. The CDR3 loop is CASSRSTGIGYTF. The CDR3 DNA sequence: TGCGCCAGCAGCCGGTCGACAGGGATAGGCTACACCTTC.